The 8 T cell receptor beta chains reported below all come from one sample, sequenced in a study of Graves' ophthalmopathy and Graves' hyperthyroidism. The authors amplified TCR beta CDR3 regions from RNA transcripts. The authors performed first-round RT-PCR with HTBI primers and then a second-round multiplex PCR. TCRdb reprocessed the multiplex PCR reads via MiXCR and lists one record per CDR3 protein. Altogether roughly 1.1 million distinct CDR3 sequences are present, around a third being singletons, with the ten largest covering 8.5% to 14%. The material sequenced was peripheral blood or thyroid tissue (not recorded which). All receptors come from an adult man with Graves' hyperthyroidism.

This clonotype was counted only a few times. The V call is TRBV2, the J call TRBJ1-1, with D maybe TRBD1 (6 bases). The germline gives CDR1 SNHLY, CDR2 FYNNEI. V was pared by 0 bases and J by 1 base, with 9 bases between. The length of the CDR3 is 15 residues. CDR3 DNA: TGTGCCAGCAGTGAAGCAGGGACACGGAACACTGAAGCTTTCTTT. As protein: CASSEAGTRNTEAFF.

This clonotype came up many times. The chain joins TRBV19 to TRBJ2-5, with TRBD2 identical over 8 bases. Per the germline V gene, CDR1 is LNHDA and CDR2 is SQIVND (reference sequence). The CDR3 length is 14 residues. J gave up 2 bases and V 5 bases, and 4 bases lay outside the gene matches. The DNA of the CDR3 is TGTGCCAGTAGTGGCGGGGGGAATCAAGAGACCCAGTACTTC. Translating it yields CASSGGGNQETQYF.

This clonotype was detected many times. V is TRBV14 and J is TRBJ1-3, with TRBD1 as a possible D gene (6 bases). This CDR3 contains 13 residues. Trimming shortened V by 7 bases and J by 0 bases, and 7 bases separated the two germline ends. Per germline, CDR1 SGHDN and CDR2 FVKESK. The CDR3 bases are TGTGCCAGCAACAGGGTCTCTGGAAACACCATATATTTT. Translation: CASNRVSGNTIYF.

This clonotype was counted between two and nine times. This sequence joins TRBV7-8 and TRBJ2-5, with 7 bases lining up with TRBD1. CDR1 and CDR2 (germline): SGHVS, FQNEAQ. The CDR3 runs 17 residues. V shed 0 bases, J shed 0 bases, and the junction held 7 bases outside the gene matches. The chain's CDR3 is CASSLAPRGKYQETQYF. The DNA of the CDR3 is TGTGCCAGCAGCTTAGCGCCCAGGGGGAAGTACCAAGAGACCCAGTACTTC.

The J gene is TRBJ2-7, the V gene TRBV7-9; 8 positions agree with TRBD2. After removal of 6 bases from V and 6 bases from J, the junction contained 7 bases not matched to a gene. CDR3 length equals 13 residues. The germline CDR1 and CDR2 sequences are SEHNR and FQNEAQ (reference sequence). The CDR3 sequence is CASSSGGSVEQYF. DNA of the CDR3: TGTGCCAGCAGTTCGGGGGGGAGTGTCGAGCAGTACTTC.

To note about this clonotype: One end of the junction does not line up with germline, which may come from a read error. CDR3 nucleotides: TGTGCCAGCAGTGCATTACTGAACACCGGGGAGCTGTTTTTT. Translated, it gives CASSALLNTGELFF. The chain links TRBV24-1 to TRBJ2-2; D remains ambiguous. CDR1 KGHDR and CDR2 SFDVKD come from the germline V gene. The CDR3 extends over 14 amino acids.

In its sample, this clonotype was seen many times. The chain joins TRBV7-8 to TRBJ1-5, with a weak D call TRBD1 (6 bases). The CDR3 has 17 amino acids. V lost 0 bases to trimming and J lost 0 bases, with 12 bases between them. CDR1 SGHVS and CDR2 FQNEAQ come from the germline V gene. CDR3 residues: CASSLAPRGPSNQPQHF. In nucleotides, the CDR3 is TGTGCCAGCAGCTTAGCCCCCCGGGGGCCTAGCAATCAGCCCCAGCATTTT.

This clonotype was seen a handful of times. The chain is built from TRBV2 and TRBJ2-2, with 7 bases fitting TRBD2. V lost 6 bases to trimming and J lost 2 bases; unmatched junction nucleotides: 6. Germline V lookup: CDR1 SNHLY, CDR2 FYNNEI. This CDR3 is built from 15 residues. CDR3 sequence: CASRKSGTNTGELFF. The DNA of the CDR3 is TGTGCCAGCAGGAAAAGCGGGACCAACACCGGGGAGCTGTTTTTT. The full variable domain, rest sourced from reference TRBV2 and TRBJ2-2, is EPEVTQTPSHQVTQMGQEVILRCVPISNHLYFYWYRQILGQKVEFLVSFYNNEISEKSEIFDDQFSVERPDGSNFTLKIRSTKLEDSAMYFCASRKSGTNTGELFFGEGSRLTVL.